The subject of this entry is one T cell receptor (beta chain). In its sample, this clonotype was seen many times. Its target antigen remains unknown. No qualities accompany the bases; no much larger clone lies one base away. The data were obtained in a study of regulatory T cells in long-lasting Graves disease (dated by TCRdb to 2020 to 2022). The study in broad terms: Newly diagnosed Graves' disease patients had taken antithyroid drugs for less than 3 months. The study took place in China and was registered as a clinical trial. Peripheral blood TCR sequencing and RNA sequencing compared persistent Graves' disease patients with newly diagnosed Graves' disease patients. TCR sequencing covered some 13 persistent and 20 or so newly diagnosed Graves' disease patients, approximately 33 samples in total.

Preparation of the library involved multiplex PCR. The reads were generated on an Illumina HiSeq 4000. CDR3 regions were amplified by Arm-PCR with iRepertoire HTBI primers to construct TCR beta libraries. Gel purification was performed on PCR products prior to sequencing. The original pipeline was this. Across samples, approximately 68 TRBV and 13 to 15 TRBJ segments were identified and used for gene usage analysis of CDR3 amino acid clonotypes. Filtered high-quality paired reads were merged into contigs using COPE and FqMerger. BLAST was used to align contigs to the IMGT TRBV, TRBD and TRBJ reference genes, and CDR3 was defined following IMGT. Any clonotype with a frequency above 0.1% was classified as a highly expanded clone. Shannon entropy was used to measure repertoire diversity, and the Gini coefficient was used to measure V-J evenness. A clonotype was considered public if more than one individual shared it. TCRdb reanalyzed the raw reads on its own, using fastp at Q25 for trimming and MiXCR for clone calling, and kept in-frame beta chains. Each record represents a unique CDR3 protein, reported with the most common genes and DNA among its rows. The V and J calls and clone size come from TCRdb's table, not from the authors' own analysis. The sample table holds more than 350,000 distinct CDR3 sequences, of which approximately 15% were seen once. Clones ranked in the top ten supply around 17% of the sample.

What the work shows at the level of the full study, not this receptor alone: More public clonotypes were shared among persistent patients (2,741) than among newly diagnosed patients (966). Sequencing and analysis were limited to the TCR beta chain. The small sample size was acknowledged by the authors as a limitation that may reduce accuracy. Lower TCR Shannon entropy and fewer highly expanded clones were observed in persistent Graves' disease patients than in newly diagnosed patients, which suggested clonal expansion. Peripheral blood alone was examined, since thyroid tissue, which constituted the primary lesion, could not be accessed.

The time point label for this specimen denotes: newly diagnosed GD, antithyroid drugs for less than 3 months. For both TCR sequencing and RNA sequencing, RNA was extracted from PBMCs in TRIzol. The diagnosis of Graves' disease was made according to American Thyroid Association guidelines. Patients for the study were recruited at an endocrinology department in Xi'an, China. Each patient gave 7 to 9.5 milliliters of peripheral blood, collected in an EDTA anticoagulant tube. Ficoll Paque Plus density gradient separation was used to isolate PBMCs, and no further T cell sorting was performed. An Agilent 2100 Bioanalyzer and agarose gel were used to check RNA quality, and a NanoDrop 2000 was used to measure RNA concentration. The data also belong to a second study, concerning T cells in Graves' hyperthyroidism and ophthalmopathy. Reported in the second study: A patient counted as having stable Graves' hyperthyroidism if no progression to ophthalmopathy occurred over 18 months of follow-up. Hyperthyroidism patients were newly diagnosed, had a disease duration of under 2 months, and were aged 18 to 65 years. The study excluded patients with uncontrolled infections, other autoimmune diseases, pregnancy or lactation. Diagnoses were based on clinical symptoms, serum thyroxine and TRAb, thyroid ultrasound and orbital computed tomography. The first round of RT-PCR for the TCR CDR3 was performed with the HTBI primer set and the Qiagen OneStep RT-PCR kit. Blood samples also contained most of the expanded thyroid clonotypes (frequency above 0.001), which suggests that blood repertoires may reflect thyroid immune responses. Ophthalmopathy was separated from stable hyperthyroidism by a 13 V-J signature model, with around 88% sensitivity and about 84% specificity obtained in cross-validation and 80%/75% obtained in testing. In validation, progression to ophthalmopathy was predicted by the model with 70.59% sensitivity and roughly 76% specificity, a median of approximately 6.5 months before onset. A discovery cohort of about 100 patients, roughly 40 with Graves' ophthalmopathy and 55 to 60 with stable Graves' hyperthyroidism, was used to find distinguishing TCR V-J signatures. Prospective prediction of ophthalmopathy was tested in an independent validation cohort consisting of 18 hyperthyroidism patients and some 17 patients who later progressed to ophthalmopathy. The roughly 94 discovery patients were randomly split 7:3 into training and test sets. The study also compared thyroid tissue and blood T-cell repertoires from 6 or 7 Graves' hyperthyroidism patients. Once sampling was done, hyperthyroidism patients were given methimazole at a starting dose of 30 mg daily, whereas ophthalmopathy patients were given high-dose intravenous methylprednisolone. The libraries were constructed in a second round of multiplex PCR and then size-selected and purified. Libraries were sequenced paired-end with 100 bp reads on an Illumina HiSeq2000. Raw data were processed with SOAPnuke, discarding reads with adapters, uncalled bases, mean Phred below 15, or no exact constant-primer or identifier match. High-quality paired reads were merged using COPE v1.2.5, and each unique nucleotide sequence was defined as a clonotype. MiTCR v1.1 was used to align clonotypes to the IMGT TRBV, TRBD and TRBJ reference segments. Analysis was restricted to V-J combinations with a frequency above 0.0001, which covered approximately 99% of repertoires. A TCS score was defined as the ratio between F50 (clonal expansion) and ExV (chaos), using BLOSUM62-based TCRdist between CDR3 peptides within each V-J. Welch's t-statistics and random forest reduced some 510 V-J features to about 13, which were used in a naive Bayes classifier (R e1071). No statistical method was used to set the sample size in advance, and investigators knew the group allocation. According to the paper, TCR Vbeta CDR3 sequencing was carried out on over 130 peripheral blood samples, which came from about 45 ophthalmopathy, approximately 78 hyperthyroidism and approximately 17 progressor patients.

The specimen comprised peripheral blood mononuclear cells (PBMCs), sampled at new diagnosis, from a patient treated with antithyroid drugs. This sequence originates from a woman younger than 45 with Graves disease. Donor details come from another sample of the same person, matched by shared clones.

The DNA sequence follows: TGTGCCTGGAGCCCCGGACTAGGGGCAGATACGCAGTATTTT. This is translated as CAWSPGLGADTQYF. The chain is assembled from TRBV30 and TRBJ2-3, with 7 junctional bases fitting TRBD2. Via the germline V gene (reference sequence), CDR1 is GTSNPN and CDR2 SVGIG. There are 14 amino acids in the CDR3, from cysteine to phenylalanine inclusive. The only DNA kept is the CDR3, 42 bases in frame from the first base. V ends up 3 bases short and J 4 bases short, with an unmatched junction base count of 7.